This TCR beta chain appears in the sequencing data of a study of blood T cell repertoires in COVID-19. This clone was counted only a few times. Germline CDR1 and CDR2: SGHNT and YYREEE (reference sequence). V lost 4 bases, J lost 7 bases, and 12 bases lay in between. CDR3 length: 13 amino acids. Sequenced by immunoSEQ multiplex PCR; TCRdb stores in-frame clones only, minus some. This table has around 110,000 clones, approximately 82% appearing once. The chain combines TRBV5-4 with TRBJ2-1; tentatively, D is TRBD2 (5 bases). Sequences were obtained from peripheral blood. The sequence came from a man aged 65 to 85 with active or convalescent COVID-19. CDR3 amino acids: CASSPPRGNEQFF. CDR3 in DNA: TGTGCCAGCAGCCCTCCCCGGGGTAATGAGCAGTTCTTC.